This T cell receptor (beta chain) was observed in a study of blood T cell repertoires in COVID-19. Overall study context: Acute and convalescent COVID-19 specimens originated in the United States, Italy and Spain.

Per the original methods: Researchers report that nucleated cell counts were estimated from reference gene primer amplification. Sequencing used immunoSEQ multiplex PCR; TCRdb keeps in-frame clones, though not all of them. The V and J calls and clone size are taken from that table; D and trimming were inferred from the DNA. The sample consists of tens of thousands of clones, around nine tenths of them appearing once. This CDR3 is built from 13 residues. V was shortened by 4 bases and J by 8 bases, with 11 bases between the two germline ends. Germline V gene lookup returns CDR1 LGHNA and CDR2 YNFKEQ. The receptor comes from a man aged 55 to 70 with acute or convalescent COVID-19. The rearrangement links TRBV4-2 to TRBJ1-4; D not resolved. The sequencing sample was made of peripheral blood. The CDR3 here is CASSPPNGEKLFF. For the CDR3, the DNA is TGTGCCAGCAGCCCCCCAAACGGGGAAAAACTGTTTTTT.